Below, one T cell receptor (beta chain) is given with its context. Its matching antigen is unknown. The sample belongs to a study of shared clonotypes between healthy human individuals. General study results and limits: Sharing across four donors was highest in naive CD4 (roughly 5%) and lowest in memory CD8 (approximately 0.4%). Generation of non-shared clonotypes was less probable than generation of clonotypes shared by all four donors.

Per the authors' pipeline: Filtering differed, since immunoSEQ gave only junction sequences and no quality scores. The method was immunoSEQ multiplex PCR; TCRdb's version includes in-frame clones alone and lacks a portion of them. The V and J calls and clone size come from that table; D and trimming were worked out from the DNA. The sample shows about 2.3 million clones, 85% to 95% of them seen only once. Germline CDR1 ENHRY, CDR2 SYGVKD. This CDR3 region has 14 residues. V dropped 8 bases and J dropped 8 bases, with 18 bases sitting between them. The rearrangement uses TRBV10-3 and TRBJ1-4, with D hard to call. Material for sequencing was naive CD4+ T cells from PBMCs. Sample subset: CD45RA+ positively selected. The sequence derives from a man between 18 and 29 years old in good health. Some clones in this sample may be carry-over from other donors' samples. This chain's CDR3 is CAIGRGGVGEKLFF. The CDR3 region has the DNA TGTGCCATCGGCCGAGGCGGGGTGGGGGAAAAACTGTTTTTT.